This TCR beta chain was captured by sequencing in a study of shared clonotypes between healthy human individuals. In its sample, this clone was seen a few times. Other DNA sequences of this sample code for an identical CDR3. Trimming cost V 2 bases and J 5 bases; bases outside gene matches: 0. CDR1 and CDR2 from the germline V gene are SGHTA and FQGTGA. The CDR3 consists of 16 residues. In the authors' methods: Quality scores were absent from the junction-only immunoSEQ sequences, so filtering differed. TCRdb's table, derived via immunoSEQ multiplex PCR, lists solely in-frame clones and lacks some. Clone size and V and J calls were adopted from that table, with D and trimming inferred from the DNA. The table includes 500,000 to 650,000 clones, around three quarters detected once.

The source material was PBMCs. This rearrangement joins TRBV7-3 to TRBJ2-2, with TRBD2 matching 15 bases. This TCR came from a woman in her thirties or forties in good health. Some clones in this sample may be carry-over from other donors' samples. The CDR3, as DNA: TGTGCCAGCAGCTTAGGACTAGCGGGAGGGACCGGGGAGCTGTTTTTT. This codes for CASSLGLAGGTGELFF.